This TCR beta chain was captured by sequencing in a study of blood T cell repertoires in COVID-19. The CDR3 is 15 amino acids. With 6 bases clipped from V and 4 bases from J, the junction kept 6 bases outside the gene matches. Germline V gene sequence: CDR1 MDHEN, CDR2 SYDVKM. Generated by immunoSEQ multiplex PCR, the TCRdb table keeps only in-frame clones and is missing some. The sample lists around 98,000 clones; 70% to 90% were seen once. Sequenced: peripheral blood. This sequence was found in a man between 65 and 85 years old with acute or convalescent COVID-19. V is TRBV28 and J is TRBJ2-2, with 9 bases lining up with TRBD1. Here the CDR3 DNA reads TGTGCCAGCAGCCCAGGGACAGGGCCCACCGGGGAGCTGTTTTTT. Translating gives CASSPGTGPTGELFF.